This T cell receptor (beta chain) was obtained from a study of T cell clusters in autoimmune cytopenias (dated by TCRdb to about 2019). The study in broad terms: Per sample, TRB sequencing gave a median depth of around 55,000 reads and a median of about 2,500 distinct TRB clonotypes. Peripheral blood TRB and IGH repertoires were sequenced in autoimmune cytopenia patients at active disease and during treatment follow-up, alongside healthy, CLL and autoimmune hepatitis controls. The goal of the study was to determine whether autoimmune cytopenia patients have a disease-specific immune repertoire signature that could serve as a blood-based biomarker.

Each sample's TRB amplification started from approximately 250 ng of peripheral blood genomic DNA, which corresponds to tens of thousands of genome equivalents. CDR1 and CDR2 are drawn from the germline V gene: SGHTA, FQGTGA. The CDR3 measures 17 amino acids from cysteine to phenylalanine. The DNA is not on file. TRB rearrangements were amplified by multiplex PCR using a touch-down protocol with TRB-A and TRB-B primer pools mixed in one tube. Illumina adapters and sample indices were attached to the amplicons through two consecutive PCR reactions using Phusion HS II polymerase. After gel purification with the NucleoSpin Gel and PCR Clean-up kit, the amplicons were quantified by Qubit and checked for quality on an Agilent 2100 Bioanalyzer. Sequencing of the libraries was done on an Illumina MiSeq with 600-cycle, single-indexed, paired-end runs. The authors processed their data as follows. MiXCR version 2.1.12 with the default MiXCR reference library was used to align and assemble TRB reads. A clone was defined by each unique CDR3 nucleotide sequence, and the analysis included only productive sequences with two or more reads. Repertoire diversity was assessed with alpha-parameterized diversity profiles (alpha 0 to 5), including the Shannon (alpha 1) and Simpson (alpha 2) indices, which were computed with an R script. Combinatorial TRB VJ usage was computed with the tcR package and compared between cohorts by principal component analysis with ade4. TCRbeta CDR3s were clustered with GLIPH on cohort pairs matched by age and read depth, and cluster frequencies were compared by Wilcoxon test. TCRdb reanalyzed the reads, keeping one entry per CDR3 protein sequence and omitting DNA. These V and J calls originate from TCRdb's pipeline instead of the authors' own analysis. The sample's clone listing holds 560 or so distinct CDR3 sequences. The biggest ten clones account for about 21% of the sample.

Study-wide findings and limitations: TRB repertoire shifts, with less even repertoires in secondary cytopenia and CLL, mostly reflected lymphoma bias rather than autoimmunity. GLIPH results suggested that primary autoimmune cytopenia patients were missing physiological T cell clusters, with 50 or so clusters found only in healthy donors compared with roughly 15 found only in patients. Healthy donors showed 2.5 to 3.5-fold more exclusive TRB clusters than active autoimmune hepatitis patients, consistent with an autoimmunity-wide signature. The T cell clusters were defined only in silico, and the functional role of the clusters still needed to be validated experimentally. In the comparison of secondary cytopenia with CLL, no cluster-lack signature showed up, apparently because the dominant lymphoma-associated repertoire masked the signature.

A note on this clonotype: Its antigen is still unknown.

The material sequenced was peripheral blood. This clonotype was obtained from a human donor with an autoimmune cytopenia or autoimmune hepatitis (not recorded which). The rearranged chain carries TRBV7-3 and TRBJ2-2; TCRdb names TRBD2, which stays unverified in the absence of DNA. The CDR3 is CASSLGLAGGDTGELFF.